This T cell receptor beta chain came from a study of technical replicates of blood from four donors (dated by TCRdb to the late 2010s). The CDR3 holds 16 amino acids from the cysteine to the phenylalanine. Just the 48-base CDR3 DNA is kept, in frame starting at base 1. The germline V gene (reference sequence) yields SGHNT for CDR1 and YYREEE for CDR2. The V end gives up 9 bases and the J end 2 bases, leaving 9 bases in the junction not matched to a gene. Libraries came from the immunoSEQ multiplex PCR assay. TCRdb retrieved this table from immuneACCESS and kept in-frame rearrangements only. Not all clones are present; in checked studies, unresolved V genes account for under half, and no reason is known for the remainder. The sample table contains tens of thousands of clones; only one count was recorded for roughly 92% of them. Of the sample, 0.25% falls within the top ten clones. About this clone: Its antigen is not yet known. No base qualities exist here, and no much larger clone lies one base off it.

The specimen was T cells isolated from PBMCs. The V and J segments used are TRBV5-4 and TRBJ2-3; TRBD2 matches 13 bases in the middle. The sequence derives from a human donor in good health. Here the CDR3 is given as CATGTSGNVITDTQYF. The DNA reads TGTGCCACCGGGACTAGCGGGAACGTCATCACAGATACGCAGTATTTT.